The 17 T cell receptor beta chains listed next were all sequenced from one sample in a study of PD-1 blockade in classical Hodgkin lymphoma. Every patient was affected by relapse after autologous stem cell transplantation, while exposure to brentuximab vedotin was not uniform. Libraries were prepared by immunoSEQ multiplex PCR; TCRdb keeps only in-frame clonotypes and omits some of them. The table lists 25,000 to 35,000 clones, roughly 71% of them singletons, with about 24% in the top ten. The sequencing here drew on peripheral blood mononuclear cells (PBMCs), taken before the second cycle of nivolumab. These receptors were obtained from a human donor with classical Hodgkin lymphoma.

This chain joins TRBV6-5 and TRBJ1-2; D may be TRBD1 (5 bases). V was pared by 8 bases and J by 4 bases, with 11 bases between. Per germline, CDR1 MNHEY and CDR2 SVGAGI. The length of the CDR3 is 12 residues. DNA for the CDR3: TGTGCCAGCTCCGGGGGGGGCTATGGCTACACCTTC. It yields the protein CASSGGGYGYTF.

The rearrangement joins TRBV29-1 to TRBJ1-2, with D hard to call. V lost 4 bases and J 4 bases, leaving 13 bases between the germline ends. The germline gives CDR1 SQVTM, CDR2 ANQGSEA. The CDR3 has 13 amino acids. CDR3 protein: CSVAGVTGYGYTF. CDR3 coding DNA: TGCAGCGTTGCCGGGGTCACGGGCTATGGCTACACCTTC.

Only one count was recorded for this clone. The chain uses TRBV19 and TRBJ2-7, with TRBD2 identical over 8 bases. In germline, CDR1 is LNHDA, CDR2 SQIVND (reference sequence). The CDR3 loop spans 13 amino acids. V gave up 7 bases and J gave up 6 bases; unmatched junction bases: 8. The CDR3 here is CASKTGGSAEQYF. Here the CDR3 DNA reads TGTGCCAGTAAAACGGGGGGGTCCGCCGAGCAGTACTTC.

The chain is built from TRBV7-2 and TRBJ1-6; D remains ambiguous. This CDR3 is built from 14 residues. V lost 5 bases to trimming and J lost 4 bases, with 9 bases between them. Germline loops: CDR1 SGHTA, CDR2 FQGNSA. The CDR3 DNA reads TGTGCCAGCAGCCTTCCGGGATATAATTCACCCCTCCACTTT. Its translation is CASSLPGYNSPLHF.

This clone was seen more than once but under ten times. This rearrangement joins TRBV28 to TRBJ1-6; D is perhaps TRBD1 (6 bases). Germline V gene data show CDR1 as MDHEN and CDR2 as SYDVKM. V shed 2 bases and J shed 7 bases, with 9 bases lying between them. The CDR3 consists of 14 residues. The CDR3 DNA reads TGTGCCAGCAGTTTAGCAGGGGACAATTCACCCCTCCACTTT. It specifies CASSLAGDNSPLHF.

This sequence joins TRBV19 and TRBJ1-5; no firm D call. The CDR3 contains 14 residues. The ends were cut back, 4 bases at V and 7 bases at J, with 14 bases in the middle. CDR1 is LNHDA and CDR2 is SQIVND in the germline V gene (reference sequence). CDR3 in amino acids: CASSTHTLGQPQHF. CDR3 DNA sequence: TGTGCCAGTAGTACACACACCCTTGGGCAGCCCCAGCATTTT.

On this clone: It may be a read error: a sequence one base away is much more abundant. Other nucleotide sequences in the sample specify the same CDR3. The V and J genes are TRBV5-4 and TRBJ2-1; 9 nucleotides match TRBD2. CDR1 and CDR2 (germline): SGHNT, YYREEE (reference sequence). This CDR3 is built from 15 residues. V trimming: 2 bases; J trimming: 5 bases; junction bases outside the gene matches: 5. DNA for the CDR3: TGTGCCAGCAGCTTTGTAGCGGGGGAGAACAATGAGCAGTTCTTC. It codes for CASSFVAGENNEQFF.

The V gene is TRBV27, the J gene TRBJ1-6; 12 bases line up with TRBD1. In germline, CDR1 is MNHEY, CDR2 SMNVEV (reference sequence). V gave up 6 bases and J gave up 2 bases; unmatched junction bases: 11. This CDR3 has 19 amino acids. The CDR3 reads CASSRTGTGGFTYNSPLHF. The CDR3 nucleotides are TGTGCCAGCAGCCGAACCGGGACAGGGGGCTTCACCTATAATTCACCCCTCCACTTT.

V is TRBV6-5 and J is TRBJ2-7; no clear D gene. This CDR3 comprises 13 residues. Trimming cost V 5 bases and J 6 bases, with 14 bases left between them. Germline CDR1 MNHEY, CDR2 SVGAGI. The CDR3: CASSHDGSGEQYF. The DNA for the CDR3 is TGTGCCAGCAGTCATGACGGGTCCGGCGAGCAGTACTTC.

V is TRBV11-2 and J is TRBJ2-7; D is possibly TRBD1 or TRBD2 (5 bases each). The germline V gene encodes CDR1 SGHAT and CDR2 FQNNGV. V was pared by 2 bases and J by 9 bases, with 14 bases between. The CDR3 extends over 13 amino acids. The CDR3 DNA reads TGTGCCAGCAGCTTATTTGAGGGGACCGTGCAGTACGTC. The encoded protein is CASSLFEGTVQYV.

J is TRBJ2-1 and V is TRBV4-2; 8 bases are shared with TRBD2. The trim removed 0 bases at V and 5 bases at J, leaving 6 bases unmatched. Germline values: CDR1 LGHNA, CDR2 YNFKEQ. This CDR3 is built from 16 residues. For the CDR3, the DNA is TGTGCCAGCAGCCAAGAGTTAACTAGCGGAAACAATGAGCAGTTCTTC. Its protein is CASSQELTSGNNEQFF.

In its sample, this clone was seen many times. This chain links TRBV7-8 with TRBJ1-4; D is perhaps TRBD1 (5 bases). Trimming removed 6 bases at V and 2 bases at J, with 13 bases between. CDR1 and CDR2 from the germline V gene are SGHVS and FQNEAQ. This CDR3 is 15 amino acids long. CDR3 region: CASRKLTATNEKLFF. The CDR3 coding sequence is TGTGCCAGCAGGAAACTGACAGCGACTAATGAAAAACTGTTTTTT.

The chain combines TRBV5-6 with TRBJ2-3; D perhaps matches TRBD2 (7 bases). Germline CDR1 SGHDT, CDR2 YYEEEE. V dropped 4 bases and J dropped 2 bases, with 14 bases sitting between them. This CDR3 contains 15 residues. CDR3 coding DNA: TGTGCCAGCAGCCTAGGGGGGGACCCCACAGATACGCAGTATTTT. It translates to CASSLGGDPTDTQYF. Full variable domain (remainder filled in from reference TRBV5-6 and TRBJ2-3): DAGVTQSPTHLIKTRGQQVTLRCSPKSGHDTVSWYQQALGQGPQFIFQYYEEEERQRGNFPDRFSGHQFPNYSSELNVNALLLGDSALYLCASSLGGDPTDTQYFGPGTRLTVL.

The CDR3 nucleotides are TGTGCCAGCAGCGTCGACAGGGTGGATGAAAAACTGTTTTTT. It yields the protein CASSVDRVDEKLFF. The chain recombines TRBV9 with TRBJ1-4; TRBD1 matches at 7 bases. This CDR3 contains 14 residues. Per germline, CDR1 SGDLS and CDR2 YYNGEE. V dropped 2 bases and J dropped 6; count of bases not matched to a gene: 4.

The chain recombines TRBV27 with TRBJ2-7, with D tentatively TRBD1 or TRBD2 (5 bases each). The CDR3 runs 16 residues. V was trimmed by 3 bases and J by 3 bases, leaving 18 bases between them. Germline loops: CDR1 MNHEY, CDR2 SMNVEV (reference sequence). CDR3 bases: TGTGCCAGCAGTTTCGTTCTCGGGGCAGGGCTCTACGAGCAGTACTTC. Translated: CASSFVLGAGLYEQYF.

The V and J genes are TRBV19 and TRBJ1-1, with D tentatively TRBD1 (6 bases). Germline V gene lookup returns CDR1 LNHDA and CDR2 SQIVND (reference sequence). The CDR3 covers 15 residues. V dropped 6 bases and J dropped 1 base, with 15 bases sitting between them. The CDR3 sequence: CASRRVDRPNTEAFF. The CDR3 DNA reads as TGTGCCAGTAGAAGGGTGGACAGACCGAACACTGAAGCTTTCTTT.

The V gene is TRBV7-9, the J gene TRBJ1-1; TRBD1 aligns across 8 bases. The CDR3 consists of 15 residues. Germline V CDR1 and CDR2: SEHNR, FQNEAQ (reference sequence). V trimming: 5 bases; J trimming: 4 bases; junction bases outside the gene matches: 9. The CDR3 coding sequence is TGTGCCAGCAGCCAAGGACAGGGTTTTGGCACTGAAGCTTTCTTT. Residues: CASSQGQGFGTEAFF.